This T cell receptor (beta chain) was obtained from a study of shared clonotypes between healthy human individuals. Study details: Plates per donor: three CD4 naive, three CD4 memory, two CD8 naive, one CD8 memory.

The table came from immunoSEQ multiplex PCR; TCRdb's copy has only in-frame clones and leaves some out. The repertoire includes more than 2 million clones, about 95% of them detected once, and roughly 1% sits in the top ten. The CDR3 extends over 16 amino acids. Trimming removed 4 bases from V and 6 bases from J; junction bases left unmatched: 9. Germline assignment: CDR1 MGHRA and CDR2 YSYEKL. A word on this clone: Its target is unknown.

Naive CD8 cells comprised CD45RO-negative, CCR7-positively selected cells, excluding terminally differentiated effector memory CD45RA+ cells. Caucasian adults living in Nashville, Tennessee, provided all samples. Study-wide points: Sampling included only blood; tissue repertoires likely differ.

The chain uses TRBV4-1 and TRBJ2-3; TRBD2 agrees at 11 bases. Specimen: naive CD8+ T cells sorted from blood. The sequence was collected from a young man in good health. The CDR3 bases are TGCGCCAGCAGCCCCCGACTAGCGGGATGGTCGGATACGCAGTATTTT. Protein sequence: CASSPRLAGWSDTQYF.